One T cell receptor beta chain is described in this entry. Its cognate antigen is unknown. This entry comes from a study of vaccination effects on CD4 cells after COVID-19. Study-wide points: Healthy vaccinees showed cross-reactivity with common cold coronaviruses in only 1 of 255 vaccine-induced clones. Few convalescent patients were studied, and early post-infection samples were lacking.

Antigen-specific CD4+ T cells expanded by the ViraFEST assay with viral peptide pools were then sequenced. Following 10 days of culture, CD4+ T cells were isolated. No vaccinee had earlier SARS-CoV-2 infection, and nucleocapsid antibodies were negative. The germline V gene encodes CDR1 LGHDT and CDR2 YNNKEL (reference sequence). This CDR3 contains 14 residues. The V end was cut by 8 bases, the J end by 0 bases, with 8 bases between. Clones were read by immunoSEQ multiplex PCR, and TCRdb kept only the in-frame ones, dropping some. Found here are around 79,000 clones, around 70% of them singletons; the top ten hold 1.5% to 2%.

The clonotype comes from a human donor who received a COVID-19 vaccine. This specimen was CD4+ T cells from PBMCs cultured with HCoV-229E spike peptides, taken before COVID-19 vaccination. The rearrangement uses TRBV3-1 (or the pseudogene TRBV3-2) and TRBJ2-6; the D is unclear. The DNA of the CDR3 is TGTGCCAGCCAGATAAGCTCTGGGGCCAACGTCCTGACTTTC. Protein product: CASQISSGANVLTF.